These 27 T cell receptor beta chains were all obtained from the same sample, sequenced in a study of control samples from healthy donors and cancer patients. Here immunoSEQ multiplex PCR was the method, and the copy in TCRdb shows in-frame clones only, minus some. The table records about 150,000 clones, over 85% of them present only once. Sample: blood. These receptor sequences come from a man between 18 and 29 years old in good health.

Regarding this clone: Relative to the germline gene, one junction end is altered; a read error may explain this. The rearrangement uses TRBV7-8 and TRBJ2-2; the D gene could be TRBD1 or TRBD2 (5 bases each). The germline V gene has CDR1 SGHVS and CDR2 FQNEAQ. The CDR3 extends over 12 amino acids. This CDR3 is CRAGGDTGELFF. CDR3 coding DNA: TGCCGGGCTGGGGGTGACACCGGGGAGCTGTTTTTT.

DNA of the CDR3: TGCGCCAGCAGCCAAGATAGCGGGAGGGTCAACGAGCAGTACTTC. Translation gives CASSQDSGRVNEQYF. J is TRBJ2-7 and V is TRBV4-1; 11 positions match TRBD2. Germline V gene lookup returns CDR1 MGHRA and CDR2 YSYEKL. This CDR3 region has 15 residues. V was pared by 0 bases and J by 5 bases, with 3 bases of the junction left unmatched.

The J gene is TRBJ2-1, the V gene TRBV24-1, with D maybe TRBD2 (5 bases). This CDR3 has 12 residues. V lost 5 bases and J lost 6, with 7 bases in between. Germline V gene data show CDR1 as KGHDR and CDR2 as SFDVKD. The CDR3: CATSGAANEQFF. CDR3 in DNA: TGTGCCACCAGTGGAGCGGCCAATGAGCAGTTCTTC.

This rearrangement joins TRBV12-3 or TRBV12-4 to TRBJ1-1; no clear D. CDR3 length: 13 amino acids. The V end lost 5 bases, the J end lost 0 bases, and 7 bases lay between the germline ends. The CDR3 sequence: CASSATVNTEAFF. The CDR3 DNA follows: TGTGCCAGCAGTGCGACGGTGAACACTGAAGCTTTCTTT.

CDR3 sequence: CASSSRAGGPNEKLFF. CDR3 DNA sequence: TGTGCCAGCAGTTCCCGAGCGGGGGGCCCTAATGAAAAACTGTTTTTT. This rearrangement joins TRBV28 to TRBJ1-4, with D tentatively TRBD1 (6 bases). CDR3 size: 16 residues. V lost 4 bases and J lost 3, with 15 bases in between. Germline loops: CDR1 MDHEN, CDR2 SYDVKM.

This chain uses TRBV7-2 with TRBJ1-1; D not resolved. V was cut by 5 bases and J by 0 bases, with 7 bases left in between. Germline V gene sequence: CDR1 SGHTA, CDR2 FQGNSA. The CDR3 has 13 amino acids. Here the CDR3 DNA reads TGTGCCAGCAGCCCGGAGATGAACACTGAAGCTTTCTTT. The encoded protein is CASSPEMNTEAFF. The entire variable domain, with the rest obtained from reference TRBV7-2 and TRBJ1-1, is as follows: GAGVSQSPSNKVTEKGKDVELRCDPISGHTALYWYRQSLGQGLEFLIYFQGNSAPDKSGLPSDRFSAERTGGSVSTLTIQRTQQEDSAVYLCASSPEMNTEAFFGQGTRLTVV.

The chain links TRBV27 to TRBJ2-7; D is unclear. The length of the CDR3 is 13 residues. V lost 5 bases to trimming and J lost 2 bases, with 10 bases between them. Germline V CDR1 and CDR2: MNHEY, SMNVEV (reference sequence). The CDR3 reads CASSLTVPYEQYF. The CDR3 bases are TGTGCCAGCAGTCTGACTGTACCCTACGAGCAGTACTTC.

This chain uses TRBV3-1 (or the pseudogene TRBV3-2) with TRBJ2-3; D not certain. From germline, CDR1 is LGHDT and CDR2 YNNKEL (reference sequence). Trimming pared 0 bases from V and 3 bases from J, leaving 7 bases between. This CDR3 is 14 amino acids long. CDR3 sequence: CASSQDRRTDTQYF. The CDR3 region has the DNA TGTGCCAGCAGCCAAGATCGGCGGACAGATACGCAGTATTTT.

The chain carries TRBV7-2 and TRBJ1-5; possible D gene TRBD1, 6 bases. The CDR3 has 14 residues. Trimming cost V 4 bases and J 7 bases, with 14 bases left between them. Germline CDR1 is SGHTA and CDR2 is FQGNSA. The CDR3 DNA follows: TGTGCCAGCAGCTGGGGGGGGCGCAGGCAGCCCCAGCATTTT. Residues: CASSWGGRRQPQHF.

This chain connects TRBV5-1 to TRBJ1-6; D perhaps matches TRBD1 (5 bases). Trimming shortened V by 5 bases and J by 8 bases, and 14 bases separated the two germline ends. Germline CDR1 is SGHRS and CDR2 is YFSETQ. This CDR3 region has 14 residues. CDR3 loop: CASSQQGTDSPLHF. In DNA form, the CDR3 reads TGCGCCAGCAGTCAGCAGGGTACGGATTCACCCCTCCACTTT.

The V call is TRBV28, the J call TRBJ2-2, with D maybe TRBD1 (6 bases). Germline V gene sequence: CDR1 MDHEN, CDR2 SYDVKM. The CDR3 is made up of 15 amino acids. Between the trimmed V and J ends, which lost 2 bases and 1 base, there was a span of 8 bases. The CDR3 reads CASSLPTGNTGELFF. The CDR3 coding sequence is TGTGCCAGCAGTTTACCGACAGGGAACACCGGGGAGCTGTTTTTT.

V gene TRBV2 combines with J gene TRBJ1-2; D not resolved. The length of the CDR3 is 13 residues. Germline V gene sequence: CDR1 SNHLY, CDR2 FYNNEI. The V end was cut by 2 bases, the J end by 4 bases, with 8 bases between. The CDR3 spells CASSESETYGYTF. CDR3 DNA sequence: TGTGCCAGCAGTGAATCTGAGACCTATGGCTACACCTTC.

This clone has just one count. This sequence joins TRBV4-2 and TRBJ1-5; the D gene is possibly TRBD1 (6 bases). V lost 5 bases and J 2 bases, leaving 13 bases between the germline ends. Germline assignment: CDR1 LGHNA and CDR2 YNFKEQ. The CDR3 contains 15 residues. The CDR3 here is CASSIQGGGNQPQHF. CDR3 in DNA: TGTGCCAGCAGCATACAGGGTGGCGGCAATCAGCCCCAGCATTTT.

This clone was counted only a few times. The V call is TRBV15, the J call TRBJ1-3; D is unresolved. This CDR3 spans 15 amino acids. Germline CDR1 LNHNV, CDR2 YYDKDF (reference sequence). The V gene lost 6 bases and the J gene lost 0 bases, with 12 bases spanning the gap. CDR3 sequence (DNA): TGTGCCACCAGAAGTTCGATCAGCTCTGGAAACACCATATATTTT. This translates into CATRSSISSGNTIYF.

The V and J genes are TRBV4-3 and TRBJ2-7; 8 nucleotides line up with TRBD2. The V and J ends lost 4 bases and 4 bases, in that order; junction bases with no gene match: 9. Looked up from germline, CDR1 is LGHNA and CDR2 is YSLEER. This CDR3 is 15 amino acids long. CDR3 in amino acids: CASSPAGVGLYEQYF. For the CDR3, the DNA is TGCGCCAGCAGCCCAGCGGGAGTCGGTTTGTACGAGCAGTACTTC.

As to this clone: The sample has other DNA sequences that encode this CDR3 too. The chain joins TRBV7-3 to TRBJ1-1; D gene ambiguous. Trimming removed 2 bases at V and 1 base at J, with 5 bases between. Germline V CDR1 and CDR2: SGHTA, FQGTGA. This CDR3 comprises 13 residues. This CDR3 reads CASSLGRNTEAFF. The CDR3 bases are TGTGCCAGCAGCTTAGGCCGGAACACTGAAGCTTTCTTT.

This clone came up a few times. The chain recombines TRBV2 with TRBJ1-1, with D unresolved. This CDR3 comprises 15 residues. Germline V gene lookup returns CDR1 SNHLY and CDR2 FYNNEI. V lost 7 bases and J 1 base, leaving 16 bases between the germline ends. The CDR3, as DNA: TGTGCCAGCACCCGGTTGGTGGACGGGAACACTGAAGCTTTCTTT. This sequence encodes CASTRLVDGNTEAFF.

The rearrangement uses TRBV18 and TRBJ1-5; 7 nucleotides agree with TRBD1. In germline, CDR1 is KGHSH, CDR2 LQKENI. The ends lost 5 bases at V and 4 bases at J; junction bases unmatched: 2. This CDR3 spans 13 amino acids. The CDR3 DNA reads TGTGCCAGCTCAACGACAGGGAATCAGCCCCAGCATTTT. Its protein is CASSTTGNQPQHF.

This clone was recorded only once. J is TRBJ1-1 and V is TRBV5-4; D unclear. Germline CDR1 reads SGHNT; CDR2 reads YYREEE (reference sequence). Deletions cut 6 bases from V and 2 bases from J, with 14 bases between. This CDR3 contains 14 residues. The CDR3 loop reads CASTLPAENTEAFF. For the CDR3, the DNA is TGTGCCAGCACCCTTCCCGCCGAAAACACTGAAGCTTTCTTT.

The V gene is TRBV3-1 (or the pseudogene TRBV3-2), the J gene TRBJ2-1; 7 bases are a match to TRBD2. CDR1 is LGHDT, CDR2 YNNKEL, per germline (reference sequence). V lost 5 bases and J lost 0; bases outside the gene matches: 16. The CDR3 is 19 residues long. CDR3: CASSGAKGSGWSSYNEQFF. Written as DNA, the CDR3 is TGTGCCAGCAGCGGCGCGAAAGGTAGCGGGTGGAGCTCCTACAATGAGCAGTTCTTC.

This chain links TRBV5-4 with TRBJ2-5; the D gene could be TRBD1 or TRBD2 (5 bases each). V lost 1 base to trimming and J lost 7 bases, with 14 bases between them. CDR1 SGHNT and CDR2 YYREEE come from the germline V gene (reference sequence). This CDR3 has 14 residues. The chain's CDR3 is CASSLRDSGLTQYF. CDR3 DNA sequence: TGTGCCAGCAGCTTGCGGGATTCAGGGCTGACCCAGTACTTC.

This clone was seen just once. This chain links TRBV18 with TRBJ2-1; D might be TRBD1 (6 bases). Germline V gives CDR1 KGHSH, CDR2 LQKENI. CDR3 length: 13 residues. Trimming stripped 4 bases from V and 8 bases from J, with 12 bases between. CDR3 bases: TGTGCCAGCTCACGGGGGCTTAAGGATGAGCAGTTCTTC. Translated: CASSRGLKDEQFF. The full variable domain, completed using reference TRBV18 and TRBJ2-1, is NAGVMQNPRHLVRRRGQEARLRCSPMKGHSHVYWYRQLPEEGLKFMVYLQKENIIDESGMPKERFSAEFPKEGPSILRIQQVVRGDSAAYFCASSRGLKDEQFFGPGTRLTVL.

The chain employs TRBV13 and TRBJ2-3; no firm D call. CDR1 PRHDT and CDR2 FYEKMQ come from the germline V gene (reference sequence). Trimming shortened V by 8 bases and J by 6 bases, and 15 bases separated the two germline ends. The CDR3 runs to 13 residues. The CDR3 protein is CASGITMGDTQYF. DNA for the CDR3: TGTGCCAGCGGCATTACCATGGGGGATACGCAGTATTTT. Full variable domain (rest looked up from reference TRBV13 and TRBJ2-3): AAGVIQSPRHLIKEKRETATLKCYPIPRHDTVYWYQQGPGQDPQFLISFYEKMQSDKGSIPDRFSAQQFSDYHSELNMSSLELGDSALYFCASGITMGDTQYFGPGTRLTVL.

The chain employs TRBV25-1 and TRBJ1-6; D unresolved. V was clipped by 0 bases and J by 6 bases, with 15 bases between them. CDR1 is MGHDK and CDR2 is SYGVNS in the germline V gene. The CDR3 consists of 17 residues. CDR3 nucleotides: TGTGCCAGCAGTGAATATTCGAAGGCAGGTAGTAATTCACCCCTCCACTTT. It specifies CASSEYSKAGSNSPLHF.

This sequence joins TRBV5-8 and TRBJ1-1, with D perhaps TRBD1 (5 bases). The germline V gene encodes CDR1 SGHTS and CDR2 YDEGEE. Deletions cut 3 bases from V and 3 bases from J, with 18 bases between. CDR3 size: 16 residues. CDR3 coding DNA: TGTGCCAGCAGCTGGGGGTTTGGTACTGACGACACTGAAGCTTTCTTT. Protein product: CASSWGFGTDDTEAFF. The entire variable domain, with the rest obtained from reference TRBV5-8 and TRBJ1-1, is as follows: EAGVTQSPTHLIKTRGQQATLRCSPISGHTSVYWYQQALGLGLQFLLWYDEGEERNRGNFPPRFSGRQFPNYSSELNVNALELEDSALYLCASSWGFGTDDTEAFFGQGTRLTVV.

V and J are TRBV7-2 and TRBJ1-1; D not certain. The CDR3 spans 13 residues. Trimming pared 1 base from V and 7 bases from J, leaving 10 bases between. CDR1 SGHTA and CDR2 FQGNSA come from the germline V gene. CDR3 in amino acids: CASSLGPVREAFF. The CDR3 nucleotides are TGTGCCAGCAGCTTAGGCCCCGTGCGTGAAGCTTTCTTT.

The V and J genes are TRBV12-3 or TRBV12-4 and TRBJ1-1, with D possibly TRBD1 on 5 matching bases. The CDR3 is 13 residues long. The V end lost 2 bases, the J end lost 7 bases, and 11 bases lay between the germline ends. This CDR3 reads CASSLNRQLEAFF. The CDR3 region has the DNA TGTGCCAGCAGTTTAAATAGACAGCTTGAAGCTTTCTTT.